The text below deals with one TCR beta chain. V lost 2 bases and J 11 bases, leaving 12 bases between the germline ends. This CDR3 comprises 12 residues. Germline CDR1 MNHEY, CDR2 SVGAGI. Using immunoSEQ multiplex PCR, the repertoire was profiled, and TCRdb retains in-frame clones only, with some absent. The repertoire consists of about 9,400 clones, with approximately 72% occurring once and the leading ten covering about 7%. The data derive from a study of early stage breast cancer tumors. Study information: Invasive lobular carcinomas made up about 35% of the 12 ER+/PR+/HER2- tumors.

This TCR was sampled from a person aged 50-59 years with breast cancer. The rearrangement joins TRBV6-5 to TRBJ1-1, with D tentatively TRBD1 (5 bases). Sequenced: breast tumor tissue. CDR3 region: CASSYVGAVAFF. CDR3 in DNA: TGTGCCAGCAGTTACGTCGGGGCGGTGGCTTTCTTT.